The clone carrying this T cell receptor beta chain occurred many times. Its antigen is undetermined. Both iRepertoire HTBI primers and Arm-PCR of CDR3 regions were used to build the TCR beta libraries. Original handling: Analysis of the samples identified around 60 TRBV and more than eleven TRBJ segments. Via MiXCR, TCRdb re-called the multiplex PCR reads, giving one row per CDR3 protein. None of the V and J calls come from the authors' own analysis; TCRdb made them. The sample carries 200,000 to 250,000 distinct CDR3 sequences, 15% to 20% recorded once. This entry comes from a study of regulatory T cells in long-lasting Graves disease. Notes on the study in general: With a small sample size, accuracy may have been reduced. Rather than thyroid tissue, only peripheral blood underwent study. Persistent disease was associated with favored TRBV28 usage and with favored use of TRBJ1-2 and TRBJ2-5.

The CDR3 totals 15 residues. Trimming pared 6 bases from V and 2 bases from J, leaving 14 bases between. Time point given: newly diagnosed GD, antithyroid drugs for less than 3 months. PBMCs provided the RNA from which the TCR library was made. This sequence was found in a female donor with Graves disease. The specimen was peripheral blood mononuclear cells (PBMCs), collected at new diagnosis, from a patient treated with antithyroid drugs. The rearrangement joins TRBV12-3 or TRBV12-4 to TRBJ1-5; D call uncertain. The CDR3 loop reads CASRRSGRGNQPQHF. As DNA, the CDR3 is TGTGCCAGCAGGCGATCGGGAAGGGGCAATCAGCCCCAGCATTTT.